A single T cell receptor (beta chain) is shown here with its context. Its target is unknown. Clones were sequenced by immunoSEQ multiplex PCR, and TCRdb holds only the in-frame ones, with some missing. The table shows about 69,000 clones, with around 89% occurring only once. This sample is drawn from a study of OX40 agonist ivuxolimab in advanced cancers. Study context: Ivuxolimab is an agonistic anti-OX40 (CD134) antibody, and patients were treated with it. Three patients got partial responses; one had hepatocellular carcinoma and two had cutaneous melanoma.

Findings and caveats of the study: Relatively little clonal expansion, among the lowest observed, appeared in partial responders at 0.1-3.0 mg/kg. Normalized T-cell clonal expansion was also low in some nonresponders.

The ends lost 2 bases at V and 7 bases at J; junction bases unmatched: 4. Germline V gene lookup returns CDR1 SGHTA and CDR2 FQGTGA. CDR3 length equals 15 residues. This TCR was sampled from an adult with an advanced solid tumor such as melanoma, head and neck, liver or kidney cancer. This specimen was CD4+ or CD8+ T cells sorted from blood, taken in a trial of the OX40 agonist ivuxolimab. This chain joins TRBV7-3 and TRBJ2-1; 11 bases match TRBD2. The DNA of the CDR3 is TGTGCCAGCAGCTTACTAGCGGGAGGTTTGAATGAGCAGTTCTTC. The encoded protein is CASSLLAGGLNEQFF.